This TCR beta chain was sequenced for a study of OX40 agonist ivuxolimab in advanced cancers. About the research overall: Patients were about 83% male with ages about 23 to 80, mean approximately 62. Study-level findings and limits: CD8+ T cells (on average) carried more expanded clones than CD4+ T cells.

Profiling relied on immunoSEQ multiplex PCR, and the TCRdb table lists in-frame clones only, not all of them. The sample includes tens of thousands of clones, approximately 82% of them seen just once. Of note for this clone: Antigen: not known.

The sample consisted of CD4+ or CD8+ T cells sorted from blood, taken in a trial of the OX40 agonist ivuxolimab. The sequence derives from an adult with an advanced solid tumor such as melanoma, head and neck, liver or kidney cancer.

CDR3 protein: CASSVDREMNQPQHF. The DNA of the CDR3 is TGTGCCAGTAGTGTGGACAGGGAAATGAATCAGCCCCAGCATTTT. The chain is built from TRBV19 and TRBJ1-5; 8 positions match TRBD1. The CDR3 spans 15 residues. The germline V gene encodes CDR1 LNHDA and CDR2 SQIVND (reference sequence). V gave up 5 bases and J gave up 4 bases; unmatched junction bases: 7.